The 12 T cell receptor beta chains below all came from one sample that was sequenced in a study of T cell repertoires in cytomegalovirus infection. TCRdb re-analysed the reads in MiXCR, keeping a single row per CDR3 protein. Of about 890,000 distinct CDR3 sequences listed, 25% to 40% are singletons. No antigen has been assigned to these receptors. The specimen was cultured CD8+ T cells from PBMCs, collected from culture after CMV antigen stimulation. These TCRs come from a human donor in good health (CMV status not recorded). Some clones in this sample may be carry-over from other donors' samples.

A note on this clonotype: Mismatch with germline at one junction end may stem from a read error. The V call is TRBV7-9, the J call TRBJ2-1, with 8 bases aligning to TRBD2. Germline V gene lookup returns CDR1 SEHNR and CDR2 FQNEAQ (reference sequence). The CDR3 is 15 residues long. This CDR3 reads CVSVRGGSSYNEQFF. CDR3 DNA sequence: TGTGTCAGCGTCCGGGGGGGGAGCTCCTACAATGAGCAGTTCTTC. The complete variable domain, with remaining parts taken from reference TRBV7-9 and TRBJ2-1, reads DTGVSQNPRHKITKRGQNVTFRCDPISEHNRLYWYRQTLGQGPEFLTYFQNEAQLEKSRLLSDRFSAERPKGSFSTLEIQRTEQGDSAMYLCVSVRGGSSYNEQFFGPGTRLTVL.

The V gene is TRBV24-1, the J gene TRBJ1-2; D remains ambiguous. Germline-derived CDR1 and CDR2 are KGHDR and SFDVKD. The CDR3 spans 13 residues. V was cut by 5 bases and J by 6 bases, with 12 bases left in between. CDR3 DNA sequence: TGTGCCACCAGTGTATCGTCAGGAGATGGCTACACCTTC. Encoded protein: CATSVSSGDGYTF.

This clonotype occurred many times. V and J are TRBV6-2 or TRBV6-3 and TRBJ1-1, with a tentative D call TRBD1 (5 bases). The CDR3 covers 10 residues. The germline V and J ends were trimmed by 5 bases and 9 bases, with 7 bases remaining between them. The germline gives CDR1 MNHEY, CDR2 SVGEGT. The CDR3 coding sequence is TGTGCCAGCAGTGGGACGAAAGCTTTCTTT. Protein product: CASSGTKAFF.

This clonotype was detected only a few times. The rearrangement joins TRBV20-1 to TRBJ2-2, with D hard to call. The CDR3 runs to 14 residues. V was shortened by 1 base and J by 9 bases, with 15 bases between the two germline ends. Germline CDR1 DFQATT, CDR2 SNEGSKA (reference sequence). The CDR3, as DNA: TGCAGTGCTAGAGTGGCGTTCGACGGCCGGGAGCTGTTTTTT. Translating gives CSARVAFDGRELFF.

The V and J genes are TRBV12-3 or TRBV12-4 and TRBJ1-2; the D gene is possibly TRBD1 (6 bases). This CDR3 has 14 amino acids. V was cut by 7 bases and J by 6 bases, with 18 bases left in between. The CDR3 coding sequence is TGTGCCAGCACCTTGGTCCTTGGGGGCGATGGCTACACCTTC. Protein sequence: CASTLVLGGDGYTF.

This clonotype was seen more than once but under ten times. The chain couples TRBV20-1 to TRBJ1-6, with no clear D. The V gene's germline CDR1 is DFQATT and CDR2 SNEGSKA (reference sequence). Trimming stripped 3 bases from V and 4 bases from J, with 10 bases between. The CDR3 runs 14 residues. Here the CDR3 DNA reads TGCAGTGCTAGCCCGGGGAAATATAATTCACCCCTCCACTTT. This encodes CSASPGKYNSPLHF.

This clonotype came up a few times. The chain joins TRBV12-3 or TRBV12-4 to TRBJ1-5; 8 nucleotides match TRBD1. The V segment lost 6 bases and the J segment 8 bases; nucleotides outside the gene matches: 12. There are 15 residues in the CDR3. The CDR3 nucleotides are TGTGCCAGCAGCCCGCGGACAGGGAATTTTGAGCCCCAGCATTTT. It codes for CASSPRTGNFEPQHF.

V gene TRBV4-1 combines with J gene TRBJ2-3; 11 bases are a match to TRBD2. This CDR3 has 17 amino acids. CDR1 and CDR2 (germline): MGHRA, YSYEKL. After removal of 6 bases from V and 6 bases from J, the junction contained 14 bases not matched to a gene. The CDR3, as DNA: TGCGCCAGCAGTGGGGGATCTAGCGGGGGGTCATGGGATACGCAGTATTTT. Amino acid sequence: CASSGGSSGGSWDTQYF.

The chain recombines TRBV5-4 with TRBJ1-1; TRBD1 aligns across 8 bases. Germline CDR1 is SGHNT and CDR2 is YYREEE (reference sequence). This CDR3 region has 14 residues. J gave up 5 bases and V 2 bases, and 5 bases lay outside the gene matches. CDR3 coding DNA: TGTGCCAGCAGCTTCGGACAGGGATTAACTGAAGCTTTCTTT. This sequence encodes CASSFGQGLTEAFF.

The V call is TRBV20-1, the J call TRBJ1-1, with 9 bases identical to TRBD1. The J segment lost 3 bases and the V segment lost 1 base, leaving 21 bases of the junction unmatched. The CDR3 runs to 20 residues. Germline values: CDR1 DFQATT, CDR2 SNEGSKA (reference sequence). CDR3 sequence: CSARVPYLPFRDREHTEAFF. The CDR3 region has the DNA TGCAGTGCTAGAGTCCCCTACCTCCCCTTTCGGGACAGGGAACACACTGAAGCTTTCTTT.

The rearrangement links TRBV6-1 to TRBJ2-7; D gene uncertain. The CDR3 loop spans 14 amino acids. V shed 2 bases and J shed 1 base, with 9 bases lying between them. CDR1 MNHNS and CDR2 SASEGT come from the germline V gene. The CDR3 DNA reads TGTGCCAGCAGTGAAAGCCTTGGGTCCTACGAGCAGTACTTC. Protein product: CASSESLGSYEQYF.

A few counts support this clonotype. The V and J genes are TRBV27 and TRBJ1-6; the D gene is possibly TRBD1 (6 bases). This CDR3 has 16 amino acids. Germline V gene data show CDR1 as MNHEY and CDR2 as SMNVEV (reference sequence). With 8 bases removed from V and 8 bases from J, the gap between germline ends came to 22 bases. DNA of the CDR3: TGTGCCAGCGCCTCCCCTACTACAGGGTTGGATTCACCCCTCCACTTT. Its translation: CASASPTTGLDSPLHF.